This T cell receptor (beta chain) was recorded in a study of T cell repertoires in cytomegalovirus infection. Study-wide results and limits: Cumulative frequency (of public TCR beta family members) identified carriers of CMV plus the relevant HLA.

This clonotype is judged medium-sized (0.01 to 0.1%). Its target is unknown. The CDR3 is 14 residues long. Germline CDR1 and CDR2: SGHVS and FNYEAQ. The ends lost 3 bases at V and 5 bases at J; junction bases unmatched: 3. TCRdb re-called the reads with MiXCR, one entry per CDR3 protein. The profile shows about 160,000 distinct CDR3 sequences, roughly a fifth of them singletons. This receptor was obtained from a human donor in good health (CMV status not recorded). Some clones in this sample may be carry-over from other donors' samples. The sample here was CD8+ T cells from cultured PBMCs, taken from culture after CMV antigen stimulation. The chain is built from TRBV7-6 and TRBJ2-2, with TRBD1 matching 7 bases. The CDR3 spells CASSLNRGTGELFF. In DNA, the CDR3 is TGTGCCAGCAGCTTGAACAGGGGAACCGGGGAGCTGTTTTTT.